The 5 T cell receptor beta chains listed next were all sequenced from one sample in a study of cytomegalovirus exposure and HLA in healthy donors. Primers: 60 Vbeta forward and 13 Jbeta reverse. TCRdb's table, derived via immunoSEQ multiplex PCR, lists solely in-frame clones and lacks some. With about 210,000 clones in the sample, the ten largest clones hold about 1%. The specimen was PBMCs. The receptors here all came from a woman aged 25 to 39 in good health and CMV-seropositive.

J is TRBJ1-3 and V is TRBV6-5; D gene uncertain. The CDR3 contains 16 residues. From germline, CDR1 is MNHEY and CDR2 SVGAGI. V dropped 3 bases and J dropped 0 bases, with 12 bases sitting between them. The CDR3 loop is CASSYSTGSSGNTIYF. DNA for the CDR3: TGTGCCAGCAGTTATTCGACGGGGAGCTCTGGAAACACCATATATTTT.

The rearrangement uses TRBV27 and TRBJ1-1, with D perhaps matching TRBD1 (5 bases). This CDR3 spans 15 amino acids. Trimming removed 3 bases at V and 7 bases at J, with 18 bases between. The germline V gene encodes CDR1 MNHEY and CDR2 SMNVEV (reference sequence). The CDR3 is CASSFPGTGGLEAFF. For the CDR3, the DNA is TGTGCCAGCAGTTTCCCGGGGACCGGAGGGCTTGAAGCTTTCTTT.

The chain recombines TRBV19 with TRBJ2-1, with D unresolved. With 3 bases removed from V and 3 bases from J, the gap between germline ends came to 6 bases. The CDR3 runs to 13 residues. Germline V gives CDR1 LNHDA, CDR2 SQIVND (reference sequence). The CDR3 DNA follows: TGTGCCAGTAGTATCCCCCTCTACAATGAGCAGTTCTTC. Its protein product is CASSIPLYNEQFF.

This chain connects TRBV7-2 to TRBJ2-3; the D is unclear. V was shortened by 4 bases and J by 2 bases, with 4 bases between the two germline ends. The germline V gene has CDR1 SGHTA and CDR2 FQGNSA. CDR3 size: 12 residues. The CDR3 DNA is TGTGCCAGCAGCTACTTCACAGATACGCAGTATTTT. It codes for CASSYFTDTQYF.

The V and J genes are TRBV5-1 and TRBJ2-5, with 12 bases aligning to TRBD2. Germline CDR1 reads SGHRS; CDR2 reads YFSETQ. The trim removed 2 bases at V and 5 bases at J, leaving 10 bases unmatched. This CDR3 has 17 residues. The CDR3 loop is CASSLGASGGAEETQYF. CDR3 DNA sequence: TGCGCCAGCAGCTTAGGGGCTAGCGGGGGGGCCGAGGAGACCCAGTACTTC.